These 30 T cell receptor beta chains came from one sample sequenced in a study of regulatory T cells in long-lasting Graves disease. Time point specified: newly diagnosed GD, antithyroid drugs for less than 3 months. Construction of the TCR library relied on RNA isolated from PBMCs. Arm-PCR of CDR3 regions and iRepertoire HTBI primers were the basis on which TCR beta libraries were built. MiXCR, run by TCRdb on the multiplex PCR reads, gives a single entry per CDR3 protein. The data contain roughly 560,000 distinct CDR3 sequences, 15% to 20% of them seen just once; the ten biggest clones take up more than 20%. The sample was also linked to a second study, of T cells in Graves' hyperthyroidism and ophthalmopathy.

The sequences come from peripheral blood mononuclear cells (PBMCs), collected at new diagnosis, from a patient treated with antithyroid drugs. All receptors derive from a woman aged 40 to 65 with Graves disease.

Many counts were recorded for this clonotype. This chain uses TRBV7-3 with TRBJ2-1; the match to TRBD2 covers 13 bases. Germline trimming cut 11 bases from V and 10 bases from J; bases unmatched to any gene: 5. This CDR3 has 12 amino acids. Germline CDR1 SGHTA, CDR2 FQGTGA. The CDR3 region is CASGLAGAEQFF. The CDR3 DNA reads TGTGCCTCTGGACTAGCGGGGGCCGAGCAGTTCTTC.

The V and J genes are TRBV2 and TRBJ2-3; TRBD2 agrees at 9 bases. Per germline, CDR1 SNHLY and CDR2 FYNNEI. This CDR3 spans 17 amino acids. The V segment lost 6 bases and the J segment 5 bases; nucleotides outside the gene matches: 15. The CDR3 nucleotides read TGTGCCAGCAGCCCCCTCCGGGGCGGGGGGGGAAAAGATACGCAGTATTTT. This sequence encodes CASSPLRGGGGKDTQYF.

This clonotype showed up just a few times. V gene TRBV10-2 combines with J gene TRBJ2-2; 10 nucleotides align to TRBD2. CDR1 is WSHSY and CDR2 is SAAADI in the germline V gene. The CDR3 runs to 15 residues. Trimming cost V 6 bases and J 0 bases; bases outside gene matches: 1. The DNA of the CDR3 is TGCGCCAGCAGACTAGCGGGGTCGAACACCGGGGAGCTGTTTTTT. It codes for CASRLAGSNTGELFF.

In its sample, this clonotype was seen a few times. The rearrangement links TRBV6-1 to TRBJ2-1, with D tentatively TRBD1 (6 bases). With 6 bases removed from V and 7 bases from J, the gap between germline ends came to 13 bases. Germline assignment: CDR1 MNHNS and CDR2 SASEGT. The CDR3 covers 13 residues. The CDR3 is CASRVTGMNEQFF. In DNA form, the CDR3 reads TGTGCCAGCAGGGTGACAGGTATGAATGAGCAGTTCTTC.

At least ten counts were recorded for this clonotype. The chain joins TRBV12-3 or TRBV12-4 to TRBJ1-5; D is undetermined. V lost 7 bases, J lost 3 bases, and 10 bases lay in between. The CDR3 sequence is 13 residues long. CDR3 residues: CASTRGYNQPQHF. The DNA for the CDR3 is TGTGCCAGCACCCGCGGGTACAATCAGCCCCAGCATTTT.

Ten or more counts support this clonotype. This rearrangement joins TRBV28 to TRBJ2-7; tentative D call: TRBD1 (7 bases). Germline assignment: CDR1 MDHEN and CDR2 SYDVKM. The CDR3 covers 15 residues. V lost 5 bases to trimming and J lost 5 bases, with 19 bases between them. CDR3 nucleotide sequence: TGTGCCAGCAGTCCCCTAGGGCGGGACAGAGACGAGCAGTACTTC. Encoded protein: CASSPLGRDRDEQYF.

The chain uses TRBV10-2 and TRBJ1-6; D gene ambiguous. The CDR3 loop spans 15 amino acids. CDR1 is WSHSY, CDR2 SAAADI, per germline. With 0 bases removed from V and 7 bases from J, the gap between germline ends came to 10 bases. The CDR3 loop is CASSESAPANSPLHF. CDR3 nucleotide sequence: TGCGCCAGCAGTGAGTCCGCACCGGCCAATTCACCCCTCCACTTT.

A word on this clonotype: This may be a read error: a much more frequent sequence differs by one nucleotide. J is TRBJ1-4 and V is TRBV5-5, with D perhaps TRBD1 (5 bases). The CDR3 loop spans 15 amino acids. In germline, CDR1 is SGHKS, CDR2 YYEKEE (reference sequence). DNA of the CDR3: TGTGCCAGCAGCTGGGACCGACAGCTTAATGAAAAACTGATTTTT. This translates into CASSWDRQLNEKLIF.

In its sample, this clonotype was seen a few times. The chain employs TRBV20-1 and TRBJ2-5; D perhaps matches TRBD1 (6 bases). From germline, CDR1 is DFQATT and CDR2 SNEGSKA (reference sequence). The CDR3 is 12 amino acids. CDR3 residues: CSINYREETQYF. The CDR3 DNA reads TGCAGCATAAATTACAGGGAAGAGACCCAGTACTTC.

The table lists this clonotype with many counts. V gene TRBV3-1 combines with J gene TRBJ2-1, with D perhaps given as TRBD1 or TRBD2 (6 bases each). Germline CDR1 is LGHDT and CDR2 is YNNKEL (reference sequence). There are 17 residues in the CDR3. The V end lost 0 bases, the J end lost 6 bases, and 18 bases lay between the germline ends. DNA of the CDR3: TGTGCCAGCAGCCAAGATTGGGCCGGGGGCTTTCGCAATGAGCAGTTCTTC. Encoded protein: CASSQDWAGGFRNEQFF.

CDR3 sequence: CASKGQQDGANVLTF. The DNA of the CDR3 is TGTGCCAGCAAGGGGCAGCAGGACGGGGCCAACGTCCTGACTTTC. This chain connects TRBV6-1 to TRBJ2-6, with D possibly matching TRBD1 (5 bases). V shed 7 bases and J shed 4 bases, with 14 bases lying between them. The germline CDR1 and CDR2 sequences are MNHNS and SASEGT. The CDR3 loop spans 15 amino acids.

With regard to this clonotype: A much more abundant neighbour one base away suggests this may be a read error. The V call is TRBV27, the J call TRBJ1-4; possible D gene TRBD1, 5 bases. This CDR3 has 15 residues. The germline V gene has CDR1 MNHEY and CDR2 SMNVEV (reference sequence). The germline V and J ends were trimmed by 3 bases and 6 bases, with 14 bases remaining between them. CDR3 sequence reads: CASSFRDSVHEKLFF. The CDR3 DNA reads TGTGCCAGCAGTTTCCGAGACAGTGTTCATGAAAAACTGTTTTTT.

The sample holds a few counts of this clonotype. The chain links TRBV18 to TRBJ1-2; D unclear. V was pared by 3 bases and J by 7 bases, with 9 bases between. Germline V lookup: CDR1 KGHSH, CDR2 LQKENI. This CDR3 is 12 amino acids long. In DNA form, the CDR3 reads TGTGCCAGCTCACCGGGGTACGGTGGCTACACCTTC. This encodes CASSPGYGGYTF.

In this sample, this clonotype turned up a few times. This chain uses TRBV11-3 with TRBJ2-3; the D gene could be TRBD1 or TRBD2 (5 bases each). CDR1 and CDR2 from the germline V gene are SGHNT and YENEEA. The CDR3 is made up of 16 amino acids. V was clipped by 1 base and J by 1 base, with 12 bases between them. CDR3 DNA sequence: TGTGCCAGCAGCTTAGTATCAGGGAGAGGCACAGATACGCAGTATTTT. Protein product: CASSLVSGRGTDTQYF.

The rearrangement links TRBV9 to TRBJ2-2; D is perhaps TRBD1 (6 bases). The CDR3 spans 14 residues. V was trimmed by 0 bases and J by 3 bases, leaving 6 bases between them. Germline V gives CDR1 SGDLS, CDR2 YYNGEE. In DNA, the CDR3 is TGTGCCAGCAGCGTAGCAGGGGACACCGGGGAGCTGTTTTTT. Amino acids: CASSVAGDTGELFF.

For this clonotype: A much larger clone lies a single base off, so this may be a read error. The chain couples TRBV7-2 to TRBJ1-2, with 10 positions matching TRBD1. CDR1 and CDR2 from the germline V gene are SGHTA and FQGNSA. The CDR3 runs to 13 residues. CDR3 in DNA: TGTGCCAGCAGCATGACAGGGGGCTATGGCTGCACCTTC. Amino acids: CASSMTGGYGCTF. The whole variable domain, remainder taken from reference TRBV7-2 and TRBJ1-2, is GAGVSQSPSNKVTEKGKDVELRCDPISGHTALYWYRQSLGQGLEFLIYFQGNSAPDKSGLPSDRFSAERTGGSVSTLTIQRTQQEDSAVYLCASSMTGGYGCTFGSGTRLTVV.

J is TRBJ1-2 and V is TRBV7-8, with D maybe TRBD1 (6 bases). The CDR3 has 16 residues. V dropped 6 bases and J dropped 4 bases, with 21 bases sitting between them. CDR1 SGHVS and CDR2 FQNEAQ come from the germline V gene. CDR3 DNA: TGTGCCAGCAGTCCCGGGACAAGGGCCTTGGGCTATGGCTACACCTTC. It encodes CASSPGTRALGYGYTF.

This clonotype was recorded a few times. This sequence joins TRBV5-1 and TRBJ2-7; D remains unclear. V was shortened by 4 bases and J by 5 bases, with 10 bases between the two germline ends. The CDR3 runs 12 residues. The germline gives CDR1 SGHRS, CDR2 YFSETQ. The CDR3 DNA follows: TGCGCCAGCAGCCCCATCGGAGACGAGCAGTACTTC. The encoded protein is CASSPIGDEQYF.

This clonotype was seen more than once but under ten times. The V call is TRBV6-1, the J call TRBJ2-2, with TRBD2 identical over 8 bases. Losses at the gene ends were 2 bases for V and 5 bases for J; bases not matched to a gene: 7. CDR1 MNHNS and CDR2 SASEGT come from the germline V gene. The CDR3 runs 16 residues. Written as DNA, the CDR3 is TGTGCCAGCAGTGAAACCCCCGCGGGGGGAACCGGGGAGCTGTTTTTT. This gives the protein CASSETPAGGTGELFF.

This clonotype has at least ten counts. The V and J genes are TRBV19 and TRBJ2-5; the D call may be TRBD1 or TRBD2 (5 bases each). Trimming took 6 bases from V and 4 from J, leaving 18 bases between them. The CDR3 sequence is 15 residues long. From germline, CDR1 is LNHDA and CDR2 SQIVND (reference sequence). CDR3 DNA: TGTGCCAGTAGCGACCAGCTGGGGGTGAGAGAGACCCAGTACTTC. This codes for CASSDQLGVRETQYF.

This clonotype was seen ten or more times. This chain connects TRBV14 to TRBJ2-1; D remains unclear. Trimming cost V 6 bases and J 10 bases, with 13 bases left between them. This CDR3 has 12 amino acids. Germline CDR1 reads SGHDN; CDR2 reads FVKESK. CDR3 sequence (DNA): TGTGCCAGCAGTCAAAGTGTGTGGGAGCAGTTCTTC. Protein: CASSQSVWEQFF.

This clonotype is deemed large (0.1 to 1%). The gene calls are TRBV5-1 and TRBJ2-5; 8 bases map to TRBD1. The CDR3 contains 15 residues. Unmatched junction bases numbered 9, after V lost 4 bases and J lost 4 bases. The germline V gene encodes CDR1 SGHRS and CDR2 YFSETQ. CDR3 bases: TGCGCCAGCAGCCCATCAGGGGGCTCGGGAGAGACCCAGTACTTC. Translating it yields CASSPSGGSGETQYF.

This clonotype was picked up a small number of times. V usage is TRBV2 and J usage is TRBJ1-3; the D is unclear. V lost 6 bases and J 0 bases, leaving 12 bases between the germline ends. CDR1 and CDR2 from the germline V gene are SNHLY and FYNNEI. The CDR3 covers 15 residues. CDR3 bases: TGTGCCAGCAGAGACCGACGGGGCTCTGGAAACACCATATATTTT. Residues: CASRDRRGSGNTIYF.

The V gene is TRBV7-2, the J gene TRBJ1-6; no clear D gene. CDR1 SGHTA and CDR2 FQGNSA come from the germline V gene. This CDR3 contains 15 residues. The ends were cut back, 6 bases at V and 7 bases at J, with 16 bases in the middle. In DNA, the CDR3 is TGTGCCAGCAGAAGGGTGGCTCTCGGAAATTCACCCCTCCACTTT. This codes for CASRRVALGNSPLHF.

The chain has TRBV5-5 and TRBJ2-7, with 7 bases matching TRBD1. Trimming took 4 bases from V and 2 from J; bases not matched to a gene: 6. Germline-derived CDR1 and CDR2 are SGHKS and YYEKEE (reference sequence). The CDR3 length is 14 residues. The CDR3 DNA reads TGTGCCAGCAGCGCCCGGGACAGCGCCTACGAGCAGTACTTC. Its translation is CASSARDSAYEQYF.

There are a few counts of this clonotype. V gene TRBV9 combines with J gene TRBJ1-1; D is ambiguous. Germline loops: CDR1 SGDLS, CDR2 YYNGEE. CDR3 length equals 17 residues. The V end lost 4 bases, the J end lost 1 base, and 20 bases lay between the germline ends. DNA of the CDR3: TGTGCCAGCAGCCCCCGGACCCTAGTCGTGAGGAACACTGAAGCTTTCTTT. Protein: CASSPRTLVVRNTEAFF. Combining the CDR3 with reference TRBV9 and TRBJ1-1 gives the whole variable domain DSGVTQTPKHLITATGQRVTLRCSPRSGDLSVYWYQQSLDQGLQFLIQYYNGEERAKGNILERFSAQQFPDLHSELNLSSLELGDSALYFCASSPRTLVVRNTEAFFGQGTRLTVV.

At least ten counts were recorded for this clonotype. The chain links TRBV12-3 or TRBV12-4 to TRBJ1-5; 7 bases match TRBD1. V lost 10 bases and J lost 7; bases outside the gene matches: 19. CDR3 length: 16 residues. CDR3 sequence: CATSWGLWDRKQPQHF. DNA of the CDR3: TGTGCCACCTCTTGGGGACTTTGGGACAGAAAGCAGCCCCAGCATTTT.

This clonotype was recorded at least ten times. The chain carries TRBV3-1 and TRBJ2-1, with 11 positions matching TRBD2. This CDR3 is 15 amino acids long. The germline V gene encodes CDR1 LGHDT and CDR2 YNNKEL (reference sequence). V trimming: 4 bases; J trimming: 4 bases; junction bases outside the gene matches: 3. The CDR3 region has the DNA TGTGCCAGCAGCCCCCCTAGCGGGGGGTACAATGAGCAGTTCTTC. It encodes CASSPPSGGYNEQFF.

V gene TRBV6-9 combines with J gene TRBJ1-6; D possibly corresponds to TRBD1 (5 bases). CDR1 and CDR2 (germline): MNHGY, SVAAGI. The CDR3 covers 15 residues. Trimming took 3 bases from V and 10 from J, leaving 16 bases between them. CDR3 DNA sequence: TGTGCCAGCAGTTACGACGGGACTCAGGGATCACCCCTCCACTTT. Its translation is CASSYDGTQGSPLHF.

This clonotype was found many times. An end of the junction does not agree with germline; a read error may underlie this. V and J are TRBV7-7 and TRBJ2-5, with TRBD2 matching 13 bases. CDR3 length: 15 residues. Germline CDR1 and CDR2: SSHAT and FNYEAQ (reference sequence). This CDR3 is CASSSGTSGEETQYF. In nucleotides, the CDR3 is TGTGCTAGCAGCTCCGGGACTAGCGGGGAAGAGACCCAGTACTTC.